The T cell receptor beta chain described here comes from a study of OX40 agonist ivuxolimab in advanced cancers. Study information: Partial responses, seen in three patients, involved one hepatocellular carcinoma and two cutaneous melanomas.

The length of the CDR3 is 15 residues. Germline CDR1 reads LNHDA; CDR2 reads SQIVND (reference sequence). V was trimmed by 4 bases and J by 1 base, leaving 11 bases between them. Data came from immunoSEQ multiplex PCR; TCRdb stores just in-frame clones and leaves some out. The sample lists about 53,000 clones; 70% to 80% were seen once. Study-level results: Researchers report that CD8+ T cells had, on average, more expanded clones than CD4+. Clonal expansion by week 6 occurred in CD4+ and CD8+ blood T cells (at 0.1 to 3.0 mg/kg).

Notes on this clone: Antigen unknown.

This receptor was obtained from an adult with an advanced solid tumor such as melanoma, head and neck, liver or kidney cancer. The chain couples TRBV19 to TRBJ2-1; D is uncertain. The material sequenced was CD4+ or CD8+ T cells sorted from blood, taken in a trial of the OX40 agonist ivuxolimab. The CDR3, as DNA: TGTGCCAGTAGTAAACTGGGGATTTCCTACAATGAGCAGTTCTTC. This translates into CASSKLGISYNEQFF.